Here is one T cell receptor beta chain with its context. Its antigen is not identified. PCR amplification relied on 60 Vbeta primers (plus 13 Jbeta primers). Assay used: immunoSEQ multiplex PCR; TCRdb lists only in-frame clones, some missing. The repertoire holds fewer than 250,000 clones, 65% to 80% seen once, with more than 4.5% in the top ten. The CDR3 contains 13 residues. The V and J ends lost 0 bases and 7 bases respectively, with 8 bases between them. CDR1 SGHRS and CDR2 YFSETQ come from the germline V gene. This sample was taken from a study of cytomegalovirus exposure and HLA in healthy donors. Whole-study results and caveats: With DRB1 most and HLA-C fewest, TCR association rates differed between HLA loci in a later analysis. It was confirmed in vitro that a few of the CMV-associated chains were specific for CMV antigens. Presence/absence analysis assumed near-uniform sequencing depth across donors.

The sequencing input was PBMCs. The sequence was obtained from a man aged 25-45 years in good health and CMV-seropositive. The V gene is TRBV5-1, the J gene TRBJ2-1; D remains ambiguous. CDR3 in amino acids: CASSLGAQNEQFF. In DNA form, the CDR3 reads TGCGCCAGCAGCTTGGGGGCGCAAAATGAGCAGTTCTTC. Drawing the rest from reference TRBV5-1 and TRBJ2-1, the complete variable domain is KAGVTQTPRYLIKTRGQQVTLSCSPISGHRSVSWYQQTPGQGLQFLFEYFSETQRNKGNFPGRFSGRQFSNSRSEMNVSTLELGDSALYLCASSLGAQNEQFFGPGTRLTVL.